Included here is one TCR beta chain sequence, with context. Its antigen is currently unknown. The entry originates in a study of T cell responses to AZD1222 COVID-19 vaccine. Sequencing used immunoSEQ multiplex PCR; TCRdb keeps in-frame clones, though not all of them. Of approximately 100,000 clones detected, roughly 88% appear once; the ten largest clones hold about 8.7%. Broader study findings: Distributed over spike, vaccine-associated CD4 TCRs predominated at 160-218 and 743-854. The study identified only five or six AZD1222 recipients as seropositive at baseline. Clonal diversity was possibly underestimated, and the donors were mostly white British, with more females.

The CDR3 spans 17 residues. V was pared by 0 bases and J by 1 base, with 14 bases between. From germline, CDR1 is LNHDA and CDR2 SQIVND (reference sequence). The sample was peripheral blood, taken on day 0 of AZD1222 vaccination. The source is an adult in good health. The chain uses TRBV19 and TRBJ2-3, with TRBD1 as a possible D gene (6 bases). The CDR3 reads CASSIDHFRQGTDTQYF. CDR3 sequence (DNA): TGTGCCAGTAGTATAGATCACTTCCGACAGGGCACAGATACGCAGTATTTT.